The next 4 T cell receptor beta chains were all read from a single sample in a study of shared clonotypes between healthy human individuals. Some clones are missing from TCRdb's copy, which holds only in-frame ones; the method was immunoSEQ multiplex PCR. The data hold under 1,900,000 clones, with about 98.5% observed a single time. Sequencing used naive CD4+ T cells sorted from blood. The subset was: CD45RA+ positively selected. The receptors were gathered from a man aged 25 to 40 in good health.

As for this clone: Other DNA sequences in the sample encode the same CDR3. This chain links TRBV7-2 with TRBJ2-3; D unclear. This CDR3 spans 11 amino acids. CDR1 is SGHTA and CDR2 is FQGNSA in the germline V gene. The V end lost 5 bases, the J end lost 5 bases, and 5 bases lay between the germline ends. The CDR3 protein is CASSLLDTQYF. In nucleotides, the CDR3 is TGTGCCAGCAGCCTGTTAGATACGCAGTATTTT.

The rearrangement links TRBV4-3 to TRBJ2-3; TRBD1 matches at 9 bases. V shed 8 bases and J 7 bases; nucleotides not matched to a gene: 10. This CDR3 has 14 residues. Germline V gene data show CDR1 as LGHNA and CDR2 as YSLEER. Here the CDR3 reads CASAPGQGFYTQYF. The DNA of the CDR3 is TGCGCCAGCGCCCCGGGACAGGGCTTTTATACGCAGTATTTT.

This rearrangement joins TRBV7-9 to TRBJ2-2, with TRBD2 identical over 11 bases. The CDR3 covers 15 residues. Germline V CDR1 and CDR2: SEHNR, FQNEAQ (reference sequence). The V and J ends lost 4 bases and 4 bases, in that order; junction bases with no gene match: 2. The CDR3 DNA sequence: TGTGCCAGCAGCTCCGGGACTAGCGGCACCGGGGAGCTGTTTTTT. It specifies CASSSGTSGTGELFF.

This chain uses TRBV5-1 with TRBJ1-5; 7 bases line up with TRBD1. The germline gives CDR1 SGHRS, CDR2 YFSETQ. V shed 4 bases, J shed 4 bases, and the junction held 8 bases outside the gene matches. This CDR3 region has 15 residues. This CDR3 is CASSLGDSWNQPQHF. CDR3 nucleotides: TGCGCCAGCAGCCTGGGGGACAGTTGGAATCAGCCCCAGCATTTT.